Listed here are 29 T cell receptor beta chains from one sample, sequenced in a study of Ad26.COV2.S vaccination and SARS-CoV-2 variants. Regarding treatment: around 19 received Ad26.COV2.S at low or high dose, single or two shots; five or six received placebo; per-sample allocation not given. Specimens were obtained on day 63 following the first vaccine or placebo injection. The repertoire was sequenced with immunoSEQ multiplex PCR; TCRdb's copy has only in-frame clones and lacks some. The sample holds some 480,000 clones, 87% seen once. The sequencing used peripheral blood, collected in a trial of Ad26.COV2.S vaccine versus placebo. The source is a person aged 18-60 years who received the Ad26.COV2.S COVID-19 vaccine or a placebo.

J is TRBJ1-5 and V is TRBV19; perhaps TRBD1 as D (5 bases). The V and J ends lost 7 bases and 2 bases respectively, with 21 bases between them. Per the germline V gene, CDR1 is LNHDA and CDR2 is SQIVND (reference sequence). The length of the CDR3 is 17 residues. The CDR3 loop is CASTPDRGGWGNQPQHF. CDR3 in DNA: TGTGCCAGTACCCCAGACAGAGGAGGATGGGGCAATCAGCCCCAGCATTTT.

The V call is TRBV11-3, the J call TRBJ2-7; possibly TRBD1 for D (5 bases). This CDR3 contains 13 residues. V was cut by 8 bases and J by 3 bases, with 14 bases left in between. Per the germline V gene, CDR1 is SGHNT and CDR2 is YENEEA. CDR3 region: CASSEGAFYEQYF. The CDR3 DNA reads as TGTGCCAGCTCCGAAGGGGCCTTCTACGAGCAGTACTTC. Combining the CDR3 with reference TRBV11-3 and TRBJ2-7 gives the whole variable domain EAGVVQSPRYKIIEKKQPVAFWCNPISGHNTLYWYLQNLGQGPELLIRYENEEAVDDSQLPKDRFSAERLKGVDSTLKIQPAELGDSAVYLCASSEGAFYEQYFGPGTRLTVT.

This chain joins TRBV5-6 and TRBJ2-1; 7 bases align to TRBD1. V shed 0 bases, J shed 5 bases, and the junction held 5 bases outside the gene matches. Germline V gives CDR1 SGHDT, CDR2 YYEEEE. CDR3 length equals 15 residues. CDR3 in amino acids: CASSLARTGDNEQFF. The CDR3 coding sequence is TGTGCCAGCAGCTTGGCCCGGACAGGAGACAATGAGCAGTTCTTC. The full variable domain, rest sourced from reference TRBV5-6 and TRBJ2-1, is DAGVTQSPTHLIKTRGQQVTLRCSPKSGHDTVSWYQQALGQGPQFIFQYYEEEERQRGNFPDRFSGHQFPNYSSELNVNALLLGDSALYLCASSLARTGDNEQFFGPGTRLTVL.

The rearrangement uses TRBV7-2 and TRBJ2-7; TRBD2 aligns across 9 bases. Germline trimming cut 5 bases from V and 0 bases from J; bases unmatched to any gene: 8. This CDR3 has 16 amino acids. Per the germline V gene, CDR1 is SGHTA and CDR2 is FQGNSA. This CDR3 reads CASSTRSGRYSYEQYF. CDR3 sequence (DNA): TGTGCCAGCAGCACCCGTAGCGGGAGATACTCCTACGAGCAGTACTTC. The full variable domain, its missing parts supplied by reference TRBV7-2 and TRBJ2-7, is GAGVSQSPSNKVTEKGKDVELRCDPISGHTALYWYRQSLGQGLEFLIYFQGNSAPDKSGLPSDRFSAERTGGSVSTLTIQRTQQEDSAVYLCASSTRSGRYSYEQYFGPGTRLTVT.

This clone was found once. The chain recombines TRBV14 with TRBJ2-1; D may be TRBD2 (6 bases). V lost 2 bases and J 8 bases, leaving 16 bases between the germline ends. The CDR3 is 15 residues long. Germline V gives CDR1 SGHDN, CDR2 FVKESK. CDR3 nucleotide sequence: TGTGCCAGCAGCCAACACGTCGGGGGTGGCGATGAGCAGTTCTTC. Its protein product is CASSQHVGGGDEQFF.

V usage is TRBV29-1 and J usage is TRBJ1-1; D not resolved. Per germline, CDR1 SQVTM and CDR2 ANQGSEA. The V end lost 4 bases, the J end lost 0 bases, and 12 bases lay between the germline ends. The CDR3 has 14 residues. The CDR3 DNA follows: TGCAGCGTTGTAGCCGGCGGCATGAACACTGAAGCTTTCTTT. It translates to CSVVAGGMNTEAFF.

J is TRBJ1-1 and V is TRBV9, with 9 bases lining up with TRBD1. V was pared by 3 bases and J by 10 bases, with 13 bases of the junction left unmatched. The CDR3 loop spans 15 amino acids. Per the germline V gene, CDR1 is SGDLS and CDR2 is YYNGEE. CDR3: CASSASGQGSVVAFF. The CDR3, as DNA: TGTGCCAGCAGCGCCTCGGGACAGGGATCTGTGGTAGCTTTCTTT.

V usage is TRBV27 and J usage is TRBJ1-5; D is unclear. Between the trimmed V and J ends, which lost 3 bases and 6 bases, there was a span of 6 bases. Germline loops: CDR1 MNHEY, CDR2 SMNVEV (reference sequence). This CDR3 has 12 amino acids. CDR3 loop: CASSFAGQPQHF. The CDR3 nucleotides are TGTGCCAGCAGTTTCGCAGGTCAGCCCCAGCATTTT.

The J gene is TRBJ1-5, the V gene TRBV6-2 or TRBV6-3; weak D call: TRBD1 (6 bases). V lost 7 bases and J lost 6, with 19 bases in between. Germline assignment: CDR1 MNHEY and CDR2 SVGEGT. The CDR3 sequence is 15 residues long. CDR3 in DNA: TGTGCCAGCACCCCCCCTGGGGGGCAGGGTCAGCCCCAGCATTTT. It is translated as CASTPPGGQGQPQHF.

The gene calls are TRBV7-2 and TRBJ2-7; D ambiguous. This CDR3 comprises 14 residues. Looked up from germline, CDR1 is SGHTA and CDR2 is FQGNSA. Trimming took off 2 bases at V and 6 bases at J, with 14 bases between the two ends. CDR3: CASSLIHMGSEQYF. The CDR3 region has the DNA TGTGCCAGCAGCTTAATTCACATGGGAAGCGAGCAGTACTTC.

V gene TRBV27 combines with J gene TRBJ1-4, with D tentatively TRBD1 (6 bases). Between the trimmed V and J ends, which lost 4 bases and 3 bases, there was a span of 12 bases. In germline, CDR1 is MNHEY, CDR2 SMNVEV (reference sequence). This CDR3 region has 15 residues. This CDR3 is CASSSGAGPNEKLFF. CDR3 sequence (DNA): TGTGCCAGCAGTTCAGGGGCCGGGCCTAATGAAAAACTGTTTTTT.

This clone was counted a few times. This chain links TRBV9 with TRBJ1-1, with a tentative D call TRBD1 (5 bases). The CDR3 has 13 residues. CDR1 and CDR2 from the germline V gene are SGDLS and YYNGEE. The germline V and J ends were trimmed by 6 bases and 7 bases, with 16 bases remaining between them. This chain's CDR3 is CASTVGDRGEAFF. DNA for the CDR3: TGTGCCAGCACCGTGGGGGATCGTGGTGAAGCTTTCTTT.

This clone was recorded a few times. The chain's CDR3 is CASSPKDMGGRDNSPLHF. CDR3 nucleotide sequence: TGTGCCAGCTCACCAAAGGATATGGGCGGCAGGGATAATTCACCCCTCCACTTT. The chain combines TRBV18 with TRBJ1-6; D is possibly TRBD1 (5 bases). The V and J ends lost 2 bases and 5 bases respectively, with 19 bases between them. CDR1 is KGHSH and CDR2 is LQKENI in the germline V gene. The CDR3 runs to 18 residues. The variable domain in full, completed from reference TRBV18 and TRBJ1-6, reads NAGVMQNPRHLVRRRGQEARLRCSPMKGHSHVYWYRQLPEEGLKFMVYLQKENIIDESGMPKERFSAEFPKEGPSILRIQQVVRGDSAAYFCASSPKDMGGRDNSPLHFGNGTRLTVT.

This sequence joins TRBV7-2 and TRBJ2-2; 9 bases are a match to TRBD1. V lost 10 bases to trimming and J lost 5 bases; unmatched junction nucleotides: 5. The CDR3 runs 13 residues. Germline CDR1 is SGHTA and CDR2 is FQGNSA. The chain's CDR3 is CATGQGYTGELFF. DNA for the CDR3: TGTGCCACCGGACAGGGGTATACCGGGGAGCTGTTTTTT.

The rearrangement links TRBV19 to TRBJ2-1, with 8 positions matching TRBD1. J gave up 9 bases and V 5 bases, and 9 bases lay outside the gene matches. CDR3 size: 14 residues. Germline assignment: CDR1 LNHDA and CDR2 SQIVND (reference sequence). CDR3 bases: TGTGCCAGTAGTTTCCGGACAGGGTCTGGTGAGCAGTTCTTC. The encoded protein is CASSFRTGSGEQFF.

The rearrangement links TRBV11-2 to TRBJ2-5, with D perhaps TRBD2 (6 bases). Trimming pared 2 bases from V and 4 bases from J, leaving 17 bases between. CDR1 and CDR2 from the germline V gene are SGHAT and FQNNGV. CDR3 length: 16 residues. Here the CDR3 reads CASSLFPSGGTETQYF. CDR3 nucleotides: TGTGCCAGCAGCTTATTTCCTTCCGGCGGGACAGAGACCCAGTACTTC.

The chain uses TRBV3-1 (or the pseudogene TRBV3-2) and TRBJ2-2; D perhaps matches TRBD1 (6 bases). Germline CDR1 reads LGHDT; CDR2 reads YNNKEL (reference sequence). V was cut by 4 bases and J by 4 bases, with 10 bases left in between. The CDR3 has 14 residues. CDR3 in amino acids: CASSLGQPTGELFF. The CDR3 nucleotides are TGTGCCAGCAGCCTGGGACAACCCACCGGGGAGCTGTTTTTT.

The CDR3 DNA sequence: TGTGCCAGCAGTTTCTTGGGACTAGCGGGGATGTACGAGCAGTACTTC. This translates into CASSFLGLAGMYEQYF. The rearrangement links TRBV28 to TRBJ2-7; 13 bases are a match to TRBD2. CDR3 length: 16 amino acids. Germline V gene data show CDR1 as MDHEN and CDR2 as SYDVKM. V lost 3 bases to trimming and J lost 4 bases; unmatched junction nucleotides: 6.

The gene calls are TRBV30 and TRBJ1-2; TRBD1 matches 9 bases. Trimming took 0 bases from V and 4 from J; bases not matched to a gene: 3. The CDR3 loop spans 14 amino acids. Germline CDR1 is GTSNPN and CDR2 is SVGIG (reference sequence). In DNA, the CDR3 is TGTGCCTGGAGTGTGGGACAGGGCACCTATGGCTACACCTTC. Its translation is CAWSVGQGTYGYTF.

The CDR3 here is CATSRDFRRGLPQPQHF. In DNA, the CDR3 is TGTGCCACCAGCAGAGATTTTCGGCGGGGGCTGCCTCAGCCCCAGCATTTT. V gene TRBV15 combines with J gene TRBJ1-5, with a possible D match to TRBD1 (6 bases). The CDR3 is 17 residues long. The V gene's germline CDR1 is LNHNV and CDR2 YYDKDF (reference sequence). V dropped 0 bases and J dropped 6 bases, with 18 bases sitting between them.

The rearrangement joins TRBV28 to TRBJ1-1, with 8 nucleotides matching TRBD1. CDR3 length: 15 residues. The germline CDR1 and CDR2 sequences are MDHEN and SYDVKM. V dropped 6 bases and J dropped 1; count of bases not matched to a gene: 7. The CDR3 DNA is TGTGCCAGCAGACTAAGACAGGGGACGAACACTGAAGCTTTCTTT. Amino acid sequence: CASRLRQGTNTEAFF.

This chain joins TRBV29-1 and TRBJ1-2; 10 nucleotides line up with TRBD1. The CDR3 runs 14 residues. With 5 bases clipped from V and 6 bases from J, the junction kept 9 bases outside the gene matches. Germline-derived CDR1 and CDR2 are SQVTM and ANQGSEA. CDR3 sequence: CSVPRQGAVDGYTF. Written as DNA, the CDR3 is TGCAGCGTTCCAAGACAGGGGGCTGTGGATGGCTACACCTTC.

CDR3 in DNA: TGTGCCTGGAGGGAGGGGGGGAGTGAGCAGTTCTTC. Translated, it gives CAWREGGSEQFF. The rearrangement links TRBV30 to TRBJ2-1; D may be TRBD2 (7 bases). Germline V gene sequence: CDR1 GTSNPN, CDR2 SVGIG (reference sequence). The CDR3 consists of 12 residues. V was cut by 3 bases and J by 9 bases, with 12 bases left in between.

The V call is TRBV7-6, the J call TRBJ2-7; D call uncertain. Germline assignment: CDR1 SGHVS and CDR2 FNYEAQ. This CDR3 has 14 residues. V was shortened by 1 base and J by 4 bases, with 11 bases between the two germline ends. This CDR3 reads CASSLGGSTYEQYF. The CDR3 DNA reads as TGTGCCAGCAGCTTAGGTGGCTCCACTTACGAGCAGTACTTC.

The rearrangement uses TRBV30 and TRBJ2-7; 7 bases map to TRBD2. Trimming at V came to 0 bases and at J to 0 bases, leaving 5 bases not matched to a gene. Germline CDR1 and CDR2: GTSNPN and SVGIG (reference sequence). This CDR3 is 15 amino acids long. The CDR3 region has the DNA TGTGCCTGGAGTGTACTCGGCGGGAGCTCCTACGAGCAGTACTTC. Translated, it gives CAWSVLGGSSYEQYF. The full variable domain, rest sourced from reference TRBV30 and TRBJ2-7, is SQTIHQWPATLVQPVGSPLSLECTVEGTSNPNLYWYRQAAGRGLQLLFYSVGIGQISSEVPQNLSASRPQDRQFILSSKKLLLSDSGFYLCAWSVLGGSSYEQYFGPGTRLTVT.

The chain carries TRBV10-3 and TRBJ2-1; 9 nucleotides line up with TRBD1. Germline CDR1 is ENHRY and CDR2 is SYGVKD. The CDR3 runs to 17 residues. The trim removed 0 bases at V and 3 bases at J, leaving 6 bases unmatched. For the CDR3, the DNA is TGTGCCATCAGTGAGTCGAGGGGGACAGGGTTCTACAATGAGCAGTTCTTC. It yields the protein CAISESRGTGFYNEQFF.

V gene TRBV9 combines with J gene TRBJ1-3; D ambiguous. CDR3 length: 15 residues. V was clipped by 2 bases and J by 0 bases, with 9 bases between them. Per germline, CDR1 SGDLS and CDR2 YYNGEE. The CDR3, as DNA: TGTGCCAGCAGCGTGGCCCGCGGCTCTGGAAACACCATATATTTT. It specifies CASSVARGSGNTIYF.

V is TRBV2 and J is TRBJ1-2, with TRBD1 matching 7 bases. V lost 2 bases, J lost 8 bases, and 8 bases stayed unmatched. The CDR3 has 14 amino acids. The germline V gene has CDR1 SNHLY and CDR2 FYNNEI. In DNA, the CDR3 is TGTGCCAGCAGTGAAAGGGGGACAGTAGTAGGCTACACCTTC. It yields the protein CASSERGTVVGYTF. The full variable domain, with the rest looked up from reference TRBV2 and TRBJ1-2, is EPEVTQTPSHQVTQMGQEVILRCVPISNHLYFYWYRQILGQKVEFLVSFYNNEISEKSEIFDDQFSVERPDGSNFTLKIRSTKLEDSAMYFCASSERGTVVGYTFGSGTRLTVV.

V usage is TRBV29-1 and J usage is TRBJ1-5; D is undetermined. Germline-derived CDR1 and CDR2 are SQVTM and ANQGSEA. Trimming left V 7 bases short and J 3 bases short, with 7 bases between. This CDR3 spans 11 amino acids. The CDR3 reads CSAGDNQPQHF. The CDR3 DNA reads TGCAGCGCCGGAGACAATCAGCCCCAGCATTTT.